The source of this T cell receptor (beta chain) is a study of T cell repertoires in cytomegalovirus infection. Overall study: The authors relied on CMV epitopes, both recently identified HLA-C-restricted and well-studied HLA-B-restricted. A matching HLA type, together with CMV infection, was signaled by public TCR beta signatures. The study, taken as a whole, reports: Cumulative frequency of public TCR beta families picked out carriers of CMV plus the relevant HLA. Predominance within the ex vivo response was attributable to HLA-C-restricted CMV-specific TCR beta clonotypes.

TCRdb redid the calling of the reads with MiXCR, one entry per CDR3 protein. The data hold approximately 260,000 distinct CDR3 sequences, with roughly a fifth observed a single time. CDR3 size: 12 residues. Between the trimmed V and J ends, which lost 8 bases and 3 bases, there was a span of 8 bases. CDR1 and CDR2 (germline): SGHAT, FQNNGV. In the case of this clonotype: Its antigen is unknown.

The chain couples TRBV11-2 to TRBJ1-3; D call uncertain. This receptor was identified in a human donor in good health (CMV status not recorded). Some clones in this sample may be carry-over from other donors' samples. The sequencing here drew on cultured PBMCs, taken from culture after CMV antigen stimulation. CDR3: CASCLFGNTIYF. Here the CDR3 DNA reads TGTGCCAGCTGCCTCTTTGGAAACACCATATATTTT.